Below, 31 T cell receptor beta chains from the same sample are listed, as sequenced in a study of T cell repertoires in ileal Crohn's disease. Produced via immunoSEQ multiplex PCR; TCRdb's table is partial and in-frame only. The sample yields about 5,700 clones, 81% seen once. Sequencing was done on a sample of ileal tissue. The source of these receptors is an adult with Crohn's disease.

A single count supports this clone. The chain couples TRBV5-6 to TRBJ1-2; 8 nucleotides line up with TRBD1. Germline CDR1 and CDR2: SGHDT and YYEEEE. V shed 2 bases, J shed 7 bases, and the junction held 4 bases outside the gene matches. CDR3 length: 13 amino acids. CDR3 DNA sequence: TGTGCCAGCAGCTTCCAGGGGGCGAGTGGCTACACCTTC. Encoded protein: CASSFQGASGYTF.

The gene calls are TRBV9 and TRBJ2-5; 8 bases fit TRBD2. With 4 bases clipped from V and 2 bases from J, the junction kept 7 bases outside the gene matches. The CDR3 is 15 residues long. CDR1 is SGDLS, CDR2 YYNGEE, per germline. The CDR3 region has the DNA TGTGCCAGCAGCCGTAGCGGGGTCCCGCAAGAGACCCAGTACTTC. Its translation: CASSRSGVPQETQYF.

CDR3 amino acids: CSVTRQGGETQYF. The CDR3 nucleotides are TGCAGCGTGACGCGACAGGGGGGGGAGACCCAGTACTTC. This chain uses TRBV29-1 with TRBJ2-5; 9 positions match TRBD1. The CDR3 has 13 amino acids. V lost 6 bases and J lost 5; bases outside the gene matches: 7. Germline CDR1 and CDR2: SQVTM and ANQGSEA. The whole variable domain, filled in from reference TRBV29-1 and TRBJ2-5, reads SAVISQKPSRDICQRGTSLTIQCQVDSQVTMMFWYRQQPGQSLTLIATANQGSEATYESGFVIDKFPISRPNLTFSTLTVSNMSPEDSSIYLCSVTRQGGETQYFGPGTRLLVL.

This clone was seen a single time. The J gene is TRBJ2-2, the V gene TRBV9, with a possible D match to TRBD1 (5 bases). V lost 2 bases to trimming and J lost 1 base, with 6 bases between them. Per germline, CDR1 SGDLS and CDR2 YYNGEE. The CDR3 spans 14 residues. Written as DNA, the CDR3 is TGTGCCAGCAGCGTGCAGGGGAACACCGGGGAGCTGTTTTTT. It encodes CASSVQGNTGELFF. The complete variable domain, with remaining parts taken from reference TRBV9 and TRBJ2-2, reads DSGVTQTPKHLITATGQRVTLRCSPRSGDLSVYWYQQSLDQGLQFLIQYYNGEERAKGNILERFSAQQFPDLHSELNLSSLELGDSALYFCASSVQGNTGELFFGEGSRLTVL.

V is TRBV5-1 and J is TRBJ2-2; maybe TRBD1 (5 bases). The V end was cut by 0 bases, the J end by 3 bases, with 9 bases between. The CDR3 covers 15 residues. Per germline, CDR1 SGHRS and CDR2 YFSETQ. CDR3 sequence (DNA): TGCGCCAGCAGCTTGGGGACAACGTACACCGGGGAGCTGTTTTTT. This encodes CASSLGTTYTGELFF.

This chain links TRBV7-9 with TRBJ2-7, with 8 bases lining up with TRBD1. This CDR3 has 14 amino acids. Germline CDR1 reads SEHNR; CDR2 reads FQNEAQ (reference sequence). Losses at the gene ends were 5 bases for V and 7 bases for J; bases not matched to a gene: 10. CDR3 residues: CASSPEVRGLEQYF. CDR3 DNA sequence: TGTGCCAGCAGCCCGGAGGTCAGGGGGCTGGAGCAGTACTTC.

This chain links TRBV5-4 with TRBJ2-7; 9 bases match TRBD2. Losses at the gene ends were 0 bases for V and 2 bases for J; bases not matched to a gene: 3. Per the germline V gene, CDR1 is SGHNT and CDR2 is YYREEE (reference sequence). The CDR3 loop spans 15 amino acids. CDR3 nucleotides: TGTGCCAGCAGCTTGGGACTAGCGGAAACCTACGAGCAGTACTTC. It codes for CASSLGLAETYEQYF.

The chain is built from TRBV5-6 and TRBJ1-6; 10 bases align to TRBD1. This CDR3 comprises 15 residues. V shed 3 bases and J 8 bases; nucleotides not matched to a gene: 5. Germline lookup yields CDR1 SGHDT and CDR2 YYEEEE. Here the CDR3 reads CASSWGQGIYSPLHF. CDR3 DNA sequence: TGTGCCAGCAGCTGGGGACAGGGGATATATTCACCCCTCCACTTT. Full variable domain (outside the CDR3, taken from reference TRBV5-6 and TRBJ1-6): DAGVTQSPTHLIKTRGQQVTLRCSPKSGHDTVSWYQQALGQGPQFIFQYYEEEERQRGNFPDRFSGHQFPNYSSELNVNALLLGDSALYLCASSWGQGIYSPLHFGNGTRLTVT.

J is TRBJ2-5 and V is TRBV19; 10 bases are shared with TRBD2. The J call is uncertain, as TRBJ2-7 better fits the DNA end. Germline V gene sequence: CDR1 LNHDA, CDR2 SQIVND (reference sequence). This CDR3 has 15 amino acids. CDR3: CASSIDQTSGDEQYF. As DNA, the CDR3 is TGTGCCAGTAGTATAGATCAAACTAGCGGGGACGAGCAGTACTTC.

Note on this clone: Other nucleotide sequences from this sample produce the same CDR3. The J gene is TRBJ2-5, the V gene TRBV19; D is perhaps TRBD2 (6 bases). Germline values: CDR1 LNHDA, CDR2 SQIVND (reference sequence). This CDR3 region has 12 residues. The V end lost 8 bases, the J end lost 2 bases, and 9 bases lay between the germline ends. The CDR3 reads CASSRGQETQYF. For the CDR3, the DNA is TGTGCCAGTTCGCGGGGACAAGAGACCCAGTACTTC.

Here the CDR3 reads CARSSGEGRAYNSPLHF. CDR3 coding DNA: TGTGCCAGAAGCTCGGGGGAGGGCAGGGCCTATAATTCACCCCTCCACTTT. The V and J genes are TRBV5-3 and TRBJ1-6, with D possibly being TRBD1 (5 bases). TRBV5-3 is an ORF, with its function uncertain. The CDR3 loop spans 17 amino acids. V was shortened by 3 bases and J by 2 bases, with 15 bases between the two germline ends.

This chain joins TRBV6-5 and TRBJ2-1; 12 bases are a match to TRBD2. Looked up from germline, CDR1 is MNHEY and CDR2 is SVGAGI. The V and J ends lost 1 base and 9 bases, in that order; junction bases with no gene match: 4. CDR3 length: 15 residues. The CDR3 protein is CASSYWTSGVGEQFF. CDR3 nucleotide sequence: TGTGCCAGCAGTTACTGGACTAGCGGGGTAGGTGAGCAGTTCTTC.

The CDR3 DNA sequence: TGTGCCAGCGGACCGGGGGTGGGCACCGGGGAGCTGTTTTTT. Translating gives CASGPGVGTGELFF. This chain links TRBV6-6 with TRBJ2-2; perhaps TRBD2 as D (6 bases). Germline V gives CDR1 MNHNY, CDR2 SVGAGI (reference sequence). V was pared by 8 bases and J by 4 bases, with 14 bases between. CDR3 length: 14 amino acids.

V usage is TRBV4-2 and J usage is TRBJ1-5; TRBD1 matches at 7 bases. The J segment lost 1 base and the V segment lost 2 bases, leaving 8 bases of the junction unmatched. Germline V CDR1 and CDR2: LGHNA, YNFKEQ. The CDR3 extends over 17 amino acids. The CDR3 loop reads CASSQLTGTASNQPQHF. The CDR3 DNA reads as TGTGCCAGCAGCCAACTTACCGGGACAGCAAGCAATCAGCCCCAGCATTTT.

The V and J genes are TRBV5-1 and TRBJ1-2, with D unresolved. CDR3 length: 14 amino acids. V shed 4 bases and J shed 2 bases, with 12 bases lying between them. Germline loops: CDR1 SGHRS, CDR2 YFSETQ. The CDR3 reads CASSPSYSNYGYTF. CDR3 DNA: TGCGCCAGCAGCCCGTCCTATTCCAACTATGGCTACACCTTC.

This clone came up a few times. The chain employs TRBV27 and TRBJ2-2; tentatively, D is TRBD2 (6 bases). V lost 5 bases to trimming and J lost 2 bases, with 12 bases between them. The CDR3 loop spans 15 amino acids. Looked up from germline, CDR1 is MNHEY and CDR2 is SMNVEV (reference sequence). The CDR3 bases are TGTGCCAGCAGTCCCGGGACTCCTAACACCGGGGAGCTGTTTTTT. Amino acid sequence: CASSPGTPNTGELFF.

CDR3 sequence: CATSRDYKGPGDIQYF. The CDR3 nucleotides read TGTGCCACCAGCAGAGATTATAAGGGTCCGGGGGACATTCAGTACTTC. The genes are TRBV15 and TRBJ2-4, with D perhaps matching TRBD2 (6 bases). The V gene's germline CDR1 is LNHNV and CDR2 YYDKDF (reference sequence). Deletions cut 0 bases from V and 8 bases from J, with 17 bases between. CDR3 size: 16 residues.

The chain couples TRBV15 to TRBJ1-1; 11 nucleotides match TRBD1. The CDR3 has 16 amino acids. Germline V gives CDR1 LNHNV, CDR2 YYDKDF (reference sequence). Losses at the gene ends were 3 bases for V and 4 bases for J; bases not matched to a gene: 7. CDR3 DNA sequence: TGTGCCACCAGCAGTGGACAGGGGGCTTGGGGCACTGAAGCTTTCTTT. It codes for CATSSGQGAWGTEAFF.

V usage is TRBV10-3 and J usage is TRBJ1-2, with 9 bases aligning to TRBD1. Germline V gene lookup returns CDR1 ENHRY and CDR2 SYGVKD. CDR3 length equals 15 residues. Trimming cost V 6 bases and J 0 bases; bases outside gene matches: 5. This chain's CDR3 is CAIRGDRATNYGYTF. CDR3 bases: TGTGCCATCAGGGGGGACAGGGCGACTAACTATGGCTACACCTTC.

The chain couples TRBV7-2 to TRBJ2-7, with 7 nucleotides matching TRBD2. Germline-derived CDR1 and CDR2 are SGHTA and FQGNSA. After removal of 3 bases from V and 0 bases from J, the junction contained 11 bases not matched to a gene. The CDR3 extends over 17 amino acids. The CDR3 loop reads CASSFWAGGEGSYEQYF. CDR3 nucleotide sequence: TGTGCCAGCAGCTTTTGGGCTGGGGGGGAGGGCTCCTACGAGCAGTACTTC.

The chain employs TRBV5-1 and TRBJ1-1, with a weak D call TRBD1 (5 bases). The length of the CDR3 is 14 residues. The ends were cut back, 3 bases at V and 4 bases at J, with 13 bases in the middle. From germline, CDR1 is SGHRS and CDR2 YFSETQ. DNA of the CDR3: TGCGCCAGCAGCTCGGACGGGGGGGGCACTGAAGCTTTCTTT. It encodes CASSSDGGGTEAFF.

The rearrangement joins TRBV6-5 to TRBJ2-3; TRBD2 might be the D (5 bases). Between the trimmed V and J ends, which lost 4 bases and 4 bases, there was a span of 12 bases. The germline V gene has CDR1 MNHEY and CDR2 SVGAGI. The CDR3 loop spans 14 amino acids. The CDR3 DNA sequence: TGTGCCAGCAGTTTGAACAAGGGAGCAGATACGCAGTATTTT. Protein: CASSLNKGADTQYF.

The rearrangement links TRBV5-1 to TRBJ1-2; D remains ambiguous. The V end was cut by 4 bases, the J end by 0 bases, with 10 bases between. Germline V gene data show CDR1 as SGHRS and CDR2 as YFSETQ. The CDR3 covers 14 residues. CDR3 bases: TGCGCCAGCAGCCGTACGGAGGCTAACTATGGCTACACCTTC. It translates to CASSRTEANYGYTF.

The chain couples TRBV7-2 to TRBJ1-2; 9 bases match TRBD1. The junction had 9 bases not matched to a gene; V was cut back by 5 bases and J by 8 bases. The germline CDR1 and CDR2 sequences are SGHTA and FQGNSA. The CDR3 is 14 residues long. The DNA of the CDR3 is TGTGCCAGCAGCCACCGGCGACAGGGGGGAGGCTACACCTTC. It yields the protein CASSHRRQGGGYTF.

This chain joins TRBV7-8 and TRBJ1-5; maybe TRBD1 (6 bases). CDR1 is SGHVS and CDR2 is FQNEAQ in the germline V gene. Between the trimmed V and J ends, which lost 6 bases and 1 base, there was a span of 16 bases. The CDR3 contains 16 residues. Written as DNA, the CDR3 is TGTGCCAGCAGGGCCACAGGGATGGAGAGCAATCAGCCCCAGCATTTT. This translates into CASRATGMESNQPQHF.

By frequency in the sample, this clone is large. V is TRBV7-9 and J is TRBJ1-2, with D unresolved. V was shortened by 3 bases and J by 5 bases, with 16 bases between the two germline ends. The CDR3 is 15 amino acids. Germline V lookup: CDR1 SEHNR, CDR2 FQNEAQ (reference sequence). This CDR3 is CASSLGGGQNYGYTF. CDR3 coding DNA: TGTGCCAGCAGCTTGGGCGGAGGGCAGAATTATGGCTACACCTTC.

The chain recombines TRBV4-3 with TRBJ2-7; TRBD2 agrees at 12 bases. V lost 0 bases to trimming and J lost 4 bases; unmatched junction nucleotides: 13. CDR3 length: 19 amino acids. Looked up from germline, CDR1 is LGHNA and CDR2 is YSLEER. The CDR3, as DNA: TGCGCCAGCAGCCAAGATCCAAATAGACTAGCGGGGGACCATTACGAGCAGTACTTC. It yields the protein CASSQDPNRLAGDHYEQYF.

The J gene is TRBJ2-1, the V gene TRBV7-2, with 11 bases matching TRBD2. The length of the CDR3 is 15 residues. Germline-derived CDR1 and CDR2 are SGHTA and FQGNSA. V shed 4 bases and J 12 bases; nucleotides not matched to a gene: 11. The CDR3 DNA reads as TGTGCCAGCAGCTCCAGACTAGCGGGGTTGGACGTGCAGTTCTTC. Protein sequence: CASSSRLAGLDVQFF.

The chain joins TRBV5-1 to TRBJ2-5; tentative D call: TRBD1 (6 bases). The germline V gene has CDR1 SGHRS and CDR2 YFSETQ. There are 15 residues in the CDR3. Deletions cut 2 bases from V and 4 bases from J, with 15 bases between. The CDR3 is CASSLRGYLGETQYF. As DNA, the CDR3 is TGCGCCAGCAGCTTAAGGGGGTATCTTGGAGAGACCCAGTACTTC.

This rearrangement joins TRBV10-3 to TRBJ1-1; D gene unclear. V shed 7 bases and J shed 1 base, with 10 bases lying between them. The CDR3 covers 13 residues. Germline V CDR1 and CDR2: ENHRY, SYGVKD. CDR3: CAITTRSNTEAFF. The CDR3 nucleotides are TGTGCCATCACTACCAGGTCGAACACTGAAGCTTTCTTT.

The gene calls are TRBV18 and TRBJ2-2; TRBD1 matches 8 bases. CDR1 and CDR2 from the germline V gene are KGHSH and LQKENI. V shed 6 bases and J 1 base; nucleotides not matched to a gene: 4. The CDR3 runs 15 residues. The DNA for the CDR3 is TGTGCCAGCTCCTATGGACAGGGGAACACCGGGGAGCTGTTTTTT. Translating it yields CASSYGQGNTGELFF.